This T cell receptor beta chain originates from a study of blood T cell repertoires in COVID-19 (dated by TCRdb to about 2020). Regarding the complete study: Samples covering the acute and convalescent phases of COVID-19 were provided by collaborators in the United States, Italy and Spain. The prospective study material was composed of cDNA or gDNA derived from T cells, B-cell-depleted T cells, or PBMCs. The dataset comprised deeply sampled blood TCRbeta repertoires from subjects exposed to, actively infected with, or recovered from COVID-19. The repertoires were released in a freely available public database meant as a resource for research on the immune response to SARS-CoV-2. The samples were drawn from the first 160 participants of the ongoing ImmuneRACE study and from 1,254 subjects provided by 6 global collaborators. A de-identified subject ID, COVID-19 status, age in years and sex were almost always included in the sample metadata. Where available, HLA class I and class II types were obtained from metadata supplied by the sample provider rather than from assay-based typing.

TCRbeta CDR3 regions were amplified from genomic DNA using the immunoSEQ Assay, a bias-controlled multiplex PCR. The paper's data handling went like this. Within the assay, amplification of reference gene primers was used to estimate how many nucleated cells each sample contained. To quantify the absolute abundance of each unique TCRbeta CDR3 rearrangement, sequence reads were collapsed and filtered. For each sample, productive Simpson clonality was calculated as the square root of Simpson's diversity index across productive rearrangements. Not all clones reach the TCRdb copy of this immuneACCESS table, which keeps in-frame sequences only. Checked studies attribute under half of the gap to unresolved V genes and leave the rest unexplained. The V and J calls and the clone size are those of that table, but D and trimming were determined from the DNA. In all, the sample holds 100,000 to 150,000 clones, and over 75% of those were seen once. 27% of the sample is taken by the ten largest.

What the work shows at the level of the full study, not this receptor alone: Clinical and demographic metadata were provided uncurated, with the amount varying by source and participant.

The germline V gene gives CDR1 as KGHSH and CDR2 as LQKENI. V loses 1 base at its end and J loses 2 bases; junction bases beyond the gene matches: 8. The CDR3 starts with the cysteine, ends with the phenylalanine, and has 18 residues. Of the read, only the CDR3 DNA is kept; its 54 bases are in frame from base 1. To note about this clone: The specificity of this receptor is unknown. Per-base quality was not reported, and no clone a single base away is much larger than it.

Whole blood was collected in K2EDTA tubes by collaborating institutions according to the institutions' own protocols. For TCRbeta analysis, collaborator samples were shipped as frozen whole blood, as isolated PBMCs, or as DNA extracted from either sample type. In this chain, TRBV18 is recombined with TRBJ2-2; 9 bases in the middle match TRBD1. The TCR originated in a woman of 80 years or more with acute or convalescent COVID-19. Sequencing was carried out using peripheral blood. The CDR3 here reads CASSPRTGTGSNTGELFF. The nucleotide sequence is TGTGCCAGCTCACCACGCACCGGGACAGGGAGTAACACCGGGGAGCTGTTTTTT.